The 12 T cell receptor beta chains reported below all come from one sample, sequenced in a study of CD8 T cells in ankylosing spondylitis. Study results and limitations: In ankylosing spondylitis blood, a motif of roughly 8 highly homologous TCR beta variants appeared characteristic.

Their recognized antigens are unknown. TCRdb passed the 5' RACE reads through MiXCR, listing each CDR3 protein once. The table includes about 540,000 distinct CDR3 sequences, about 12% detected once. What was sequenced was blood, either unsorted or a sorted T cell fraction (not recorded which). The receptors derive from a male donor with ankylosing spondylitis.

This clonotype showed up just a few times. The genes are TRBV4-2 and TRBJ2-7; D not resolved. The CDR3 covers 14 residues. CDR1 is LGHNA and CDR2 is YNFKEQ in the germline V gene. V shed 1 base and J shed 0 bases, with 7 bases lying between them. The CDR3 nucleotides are TGTGCCAGCAGCCAAGTGGACGGCTCCTACGAGCAGTACTTC. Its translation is CASSQVDGSYEQYF.

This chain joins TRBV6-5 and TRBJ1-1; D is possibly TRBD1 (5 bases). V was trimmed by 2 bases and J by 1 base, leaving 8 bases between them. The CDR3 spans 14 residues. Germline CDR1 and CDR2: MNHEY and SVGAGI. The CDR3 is CASSYDSPNTEAFF. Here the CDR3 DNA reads TGTGCCAGCAGTTACGACAGCCCGAACACTGAAGCTTTCTTT.

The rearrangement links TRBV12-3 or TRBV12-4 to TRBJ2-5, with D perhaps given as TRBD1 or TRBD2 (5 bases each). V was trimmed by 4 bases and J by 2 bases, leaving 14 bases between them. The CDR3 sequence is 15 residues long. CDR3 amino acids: CASSSFLGRQETQYF. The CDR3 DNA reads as TGTGCCAGCAGTTCGTTCCTGGGACGACAAGAGACCCAGTACTTC.

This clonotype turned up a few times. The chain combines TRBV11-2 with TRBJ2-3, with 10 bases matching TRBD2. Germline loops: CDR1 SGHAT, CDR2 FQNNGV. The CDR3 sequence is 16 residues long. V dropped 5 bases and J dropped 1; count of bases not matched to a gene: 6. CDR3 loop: CASSATAGGRTDTQYF. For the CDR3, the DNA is TGTGCCAGCAGCGCTACAGCGGGAGGGCGCACAGATACGCAGTATTTT. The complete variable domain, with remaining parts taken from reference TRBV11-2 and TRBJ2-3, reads EAGVAQSPRYKIIEKRQSVAFWCNPISGHATLYWYQQILGQGPKLLIQFQNNGVVDDSQLPKDRFSAERLKGVDSTLKIQPAKLEDSAVYLCASSATAGGRTDTQYFGPGTRLTVL.

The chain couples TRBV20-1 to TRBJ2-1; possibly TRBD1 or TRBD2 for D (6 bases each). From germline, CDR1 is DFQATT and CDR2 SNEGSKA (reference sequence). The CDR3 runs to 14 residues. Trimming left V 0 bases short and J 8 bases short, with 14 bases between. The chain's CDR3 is CSARDTARGDEQFF. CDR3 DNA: TGCAGTGCTAGAGATACGGCTAGGGGGGATGAGCAGTTCTTC.

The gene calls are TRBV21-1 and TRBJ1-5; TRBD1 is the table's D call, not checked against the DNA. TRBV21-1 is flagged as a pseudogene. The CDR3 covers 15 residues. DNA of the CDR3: TGTGCCAGCAGCACCTACAGGGGGCTGGTTCAGCCCCAGCATTTT. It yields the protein CASSTYRGLVQPQHF.

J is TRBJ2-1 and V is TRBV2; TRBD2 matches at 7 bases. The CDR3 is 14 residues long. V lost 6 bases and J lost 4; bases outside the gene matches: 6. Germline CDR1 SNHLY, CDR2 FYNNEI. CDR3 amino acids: CASSPGLLYNEQFF. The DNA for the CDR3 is TGTGCCAGCAGCCCGGGACTACTTTACAATGAGCAGTTCTTC. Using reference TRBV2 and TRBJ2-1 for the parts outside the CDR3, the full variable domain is EPEVTQTPSHQVTQMGQEVILRCVPISNHLYFYWYRQILGQKVEFLVSFYNNEISEKSEIFDDQFSVERPDGSNFTLKIRSTKLEDSAMYFCASSPGLLYNEQFFGPGTRLTVL.

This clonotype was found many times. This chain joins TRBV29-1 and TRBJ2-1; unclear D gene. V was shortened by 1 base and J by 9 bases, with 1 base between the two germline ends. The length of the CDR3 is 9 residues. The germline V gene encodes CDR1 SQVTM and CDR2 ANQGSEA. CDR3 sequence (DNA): TGCAGCGTTGAAGTTGAGCAGTTCTTC. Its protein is CSVEVEQFF.

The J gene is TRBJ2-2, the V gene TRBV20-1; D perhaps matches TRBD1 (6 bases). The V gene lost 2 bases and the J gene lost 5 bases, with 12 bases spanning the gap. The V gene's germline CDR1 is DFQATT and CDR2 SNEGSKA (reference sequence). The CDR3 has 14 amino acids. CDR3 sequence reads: CSARSPQGTGELFF. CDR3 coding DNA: TGCAGTGCTAGATCGCCACAGGGAACCGGGGAGCTGTTTTTT.

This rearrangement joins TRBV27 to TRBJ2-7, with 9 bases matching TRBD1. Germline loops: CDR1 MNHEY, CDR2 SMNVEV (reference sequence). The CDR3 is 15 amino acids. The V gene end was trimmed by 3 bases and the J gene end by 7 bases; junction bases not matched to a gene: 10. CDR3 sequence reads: CASSFGRDRVGEQYF. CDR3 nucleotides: TGTGCCAGCAGTTTTGGCCGGGACAGGGTCGGGGAGCAGTACTTC.

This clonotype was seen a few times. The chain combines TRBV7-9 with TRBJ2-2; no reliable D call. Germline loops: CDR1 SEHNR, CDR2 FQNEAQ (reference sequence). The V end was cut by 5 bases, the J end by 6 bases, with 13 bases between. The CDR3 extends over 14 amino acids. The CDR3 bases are TGTGCCAGCAGCCACGAATCTGTCCCCGGGGAGCTGTTTTTT. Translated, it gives CASSHESVPGELFF.

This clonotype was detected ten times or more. For the CDR3, the DNA is TGCAGTGCTCCCTACAGGTCCCTAGTAGACCACTATGGCTACACCTTC. It specifies CSAPYRSLVDHYGYTF. The chain employs TRBV20-1 and TRBJ1-2; possible D gene TRBD1, 5 bases. Germline CDR1 reads DFQATT; CDR2 reads SNEGSKA (reference sequence). CDR3 length equals 16 residues. Trimming removed 5 bases at V and 3 bases at J, with 22 bases between.